This T cell receptor beta chain was documented in a study of cytomegalovirus exposure and HLA in healthy donors. Overall study: Around 87 million unique TCRs, all from HLA-typed donors, were included in an early release of the data. Study conclusions and caveats: Most TCR beta V segments were productive about 90% or about 30% of the time in an earlier analysis. TCR beta chain V- and J-gene trimming was linked, in a later analysis, to a missense variant in DCLRE1C.

Though nominally healthy at sampling, donors likely had unrecorded immune exposures. 60 Vbeta and 13 Jbeta primers were used in PCR. Clones were sequenced by immunoSEQ multiplex PCR, and TCRdb holds only the in-frame ones, with some missing. This sample carries about 130,000 clones, around two thirds of them seen once, and the ten largest clones take around 4.1%. On this clone itself: The antigen remains undetermined.

This sequence originates from a man younger than 30 in good health and CMV-seropositive. The source material was PBMCs.

The DNA for the CDR3 is TGTGCCTGGAGTGTAGAAGGGGGCGCTCGACAGCCCCAGCATTTT. This codes for CAWSVEGGARQPQHF. The chain employs TRBV30 and TRBJ1-5; 7 bases are shared with TRBD1. This CDR3 spans 15 amino acids. Losses at the gene ends were 0 bases for V and 7 bases for J; bases not matched to a gene: 9. The germline V gene has CDR1 GTSNPN and CDR2 SVGIG (reference sequence). Together with reference TRBV30 and TRBJ1-5, the CDR3 gives the full variable domain: SQTIHQWPATLVQPVGSPLSLECTVEGTSNPNLYWYRQAAGRGLQLLFYSVGIGQISSEVPQNLSASRPQDRQFILSSKKLLLSDSGFYLCAWSVEGGARQPQHFGDGTRLSIL.